The rows below give T cell receptor beta chains drawn from one sample of a study of T cell responses to AZD1222 COVID-19 vaccine. The method was immunoSEQ multiplex PCR; TCRdb's version includes in-frame clones alone and lacks a portion of them. The sample shows fewer than 150,000 clones, about 87% of them seen only once. Source: peripheral blood, taken on day 0 of AZD1222 vaccination. The receptors stem from an adult in good health. Both conserved end residues are part of each CDR3. Each record gives: D gene, clone size, J gene, V gene, CDR3 protein, CDR3 DNA. The D gene is left open where the match is weak. Size values are once, few and many counts, or a class for expanded clones, and some rows have none.

D: -
size: -
J: TRBJ2-5
V: TRBV19
CDR3: CASSPKFLALETQYF
DNA: TGTGCCAGTAGTCCGAAATTCCTAGCTCTGGAGACCCAGTACTTC

D: -
size: -
J: TRBJ2-2
V: TRBV14
CDR3: CASSQRMNTGELFF
DNA: TGTGCCAGCAGCCAAAGAATGAACACCGGGGAGCTGTTTTTT

D: -
size: -
J: TRBJ1-5
V: TRBV19
CDR3: CASSMRFTPGNQPQHF
DNA: TGTGCCAGTAGTATGAGGTTCACCCCGGGCAATCAGCCCCAGCATTTT

D: -
size: -
J: TRBJ1-1
V: TRBV27
CDR3: CASKTGSVRAFF
DNA: TGTGCCAGCAAAACAGGCTCCGTGCGAGCTTTCTTT

D: -
size: -
J: TRBJ1-1
V: TRBV10-3
CDR3: CAIRDTLGGKNEAFF
DNA: TGTGCCATCCGGGATACCCTGGGGGGCAAAAATGAAGCTTTCTTT

D: -
size: -
J: TRBJ1-2
V: TRBV7-2
CDR3: CASSPFSENYGYTF
DNA: TGTGCCAGCAGCCCGTTCTCGGAGAACTATGGCTACACCTTC

D: -
size: -
J: TRBJ2-5
V: TRBV27
CDR3: CASSFQASAGLETQYF
DNA: TGTGCCAGCAGTTTTCAGGCCTCGGCGGGGTTAGAGACCCAGTACTTC

D: -
size: -
J: TRBJ2-2
V: TRBV11-3
CDR3: CASSLGEYTGELFF
DNA: TGTGCCAGCAGCTTAGGAGAATACACCGGGGAGCTGTTTTTT

D: TRBD1
size: -
J: TRBJ2-3
V: TRBV19
CDR3: CASSARQGRTDTQYF
DNA: TGTGCCAGTAGTGCGCGACAGGGACGCACAGATACGCAGTATTTT

D: TRBD1
size: -
J: TRBJ1-6
V: TRBV3-1/TRBV3-2
CDR3: CASSQVGTGGFSPLHF
DNA: TGTGCCAGCAGCCAAGTGGGGACAGGGGGCTTCTCACCCCTCCACTTT

D: -
size: once
J: TRBJ1-2
V: TRBV27
CDR3: CASGPPPTGALGMDGYTF
DNA: TGTGCCAGCGGTCCTCCTCCGACAGGTGCATTGGGGATGGATGGCTACACCTTC

D: -
size: -
J: TRBJ2-3
V: TRBV19
CDR3: CASSPSRGQIDTQYF
DNA: TGTGCCAGTAGTCCCAGTCGGGGCCAAATAGATACGCAGTATTTT

D: -
size: -
J: TRBJ1-1
V: TRBV19
CDR3: CASSIEDSRNTEAFF
DNA: TGTGCCAGTAGTATAGAAGACAGTCGGAACACTGAAGCTTTCTTT

D: -
size: -
J: TRBJ1-1
V: TRBV5-5
CDR3: CASSLRLGTEAFF
DNA: TGTGCCAGCAGCTTGAGGTTGGGAACTGAAGCTTTCTTT

D: -
size: -
J: TRBJ1-1
V: TRBV4-2
CDR3: CASSQFMNTEAFF
DNA: TGTGCCAGCAGCCAATTTATGAACACTGAAGCTTTCTTT

D: -
size: once
J: TRBJ1-6
V: TRBV13
CDR3: CASQGMSYNSPLHF
DNA: TGTGCCAGCCAGGGGATGTCCTATAATTCACCCCTCCACTTT

D: -
size: -
J: TRBJ1-2
V: TRBV2
CDR3: CASSPREGFIGYTF
DNA: TGTGCCAGCAGTCCCAGGGAGGGGTTTATTGGCTACACCTTC

D: TRBD1
size: -
J: TRBJ2-1
V: TRBV18
CDR3: CASSLGQGRGEQFF
DNA: TGTGCCAGCTCCCTGGGACAGGGACGCGGTGAGCAGTTCTTC

D: -
size: -
J: TRBJ2-3
V: TRBV9
CDR3: CASSVGSGGSVDTQYF
DNA: TGTGCCAGCAGCGTAGGAAGCGGAGGTAGTGTAGATACGCAGTATTTT

D: -
size: once
J: TRBJ1-4
V: TRBV7-9
CDR3: CASGRGVTNEKLFF
DNA: TGTGCCAGCGGGCGAGGGGTAACTAATGAAAAACTGTTTTTT

D: -
size: -
J: TRBJ2-5
V: TRBV4-2
CDR3: CASSHKGTGQETQYF
DNA: TGTGCCAGCAGCCATAAGGGCACAGGACAAGAGACCCAGTACTTC

D: -
size: -
J: TRBJ2-2
V: TRBV11-2
CDR3: CASSFGANTGELFF
DNA: TGTGCCAGCAGCTTCGGGGCGAACACCGGGGAGCTGTTTTTT